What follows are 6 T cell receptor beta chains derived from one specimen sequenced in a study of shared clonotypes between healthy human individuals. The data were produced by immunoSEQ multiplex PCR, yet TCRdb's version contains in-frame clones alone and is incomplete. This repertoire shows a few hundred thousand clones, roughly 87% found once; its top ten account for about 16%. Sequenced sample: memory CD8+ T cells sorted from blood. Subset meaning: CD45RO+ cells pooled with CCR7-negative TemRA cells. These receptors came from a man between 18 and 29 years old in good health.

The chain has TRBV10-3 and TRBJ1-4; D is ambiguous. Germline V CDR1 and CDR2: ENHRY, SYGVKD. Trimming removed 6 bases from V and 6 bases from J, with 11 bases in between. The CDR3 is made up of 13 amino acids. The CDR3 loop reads CAISPGLDEKLFF. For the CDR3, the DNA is TGTGCCATCAGCCCGGGCCTGGATGAAAAACTGTTTTTT.

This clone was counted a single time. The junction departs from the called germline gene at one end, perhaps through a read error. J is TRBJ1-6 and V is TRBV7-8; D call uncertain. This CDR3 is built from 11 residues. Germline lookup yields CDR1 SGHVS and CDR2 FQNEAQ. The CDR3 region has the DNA TGTGCCAGCAGCTTCAATTCACCCCTCTACTTT. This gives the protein CASSFNSPLYF.

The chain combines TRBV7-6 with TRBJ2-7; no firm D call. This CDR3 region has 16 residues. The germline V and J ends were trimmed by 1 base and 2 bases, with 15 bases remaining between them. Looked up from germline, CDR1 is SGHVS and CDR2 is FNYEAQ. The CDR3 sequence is CASSLEPYGDAYEQYF. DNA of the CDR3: TGTGCCAGCAGCTTAGAGCCATATGGGGATGCCTACGAGCAGTACTTC.

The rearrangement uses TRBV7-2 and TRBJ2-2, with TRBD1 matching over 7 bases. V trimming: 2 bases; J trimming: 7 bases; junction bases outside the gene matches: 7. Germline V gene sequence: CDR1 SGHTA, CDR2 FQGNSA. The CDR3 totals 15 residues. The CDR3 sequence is CASSLLAHRGGELFF. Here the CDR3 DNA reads TGTGCCAGCAGCTTATTAGCGCACAGGGGCGGGGAGCTGTTTTTT. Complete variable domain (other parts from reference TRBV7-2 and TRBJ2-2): GAGVSQSPSNKVTEKGKDVELRCDPISGHTALYWYRQSLGQGLEFLIYFQGNSAPDKSGLPSDRFSAERTGGSVSTLTIQRTQQEDSAVYLCASSLLAHRGGELFFGEGSRLTVL.

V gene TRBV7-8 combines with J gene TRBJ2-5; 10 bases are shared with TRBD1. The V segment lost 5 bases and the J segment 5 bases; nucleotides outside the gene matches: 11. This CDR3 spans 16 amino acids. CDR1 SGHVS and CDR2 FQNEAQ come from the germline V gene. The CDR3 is CASSPVETGGWETQYF. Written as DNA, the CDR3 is TGTGCCAGCAGCCCAGTCGAGACAGGGGGCTGGGAGACCCAGTACTTC.

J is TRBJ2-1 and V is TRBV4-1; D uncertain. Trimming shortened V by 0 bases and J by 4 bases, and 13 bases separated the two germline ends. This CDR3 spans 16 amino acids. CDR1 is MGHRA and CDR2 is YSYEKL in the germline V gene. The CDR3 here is CASSQDLLRQYNEQFF. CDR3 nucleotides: TGCGCCAGCAGCCAAGATTTATTGCGTCAGTACAATGAGCAGTTCTTC.